These 5 T cell receptor beta chains came from one sample sequenced in a study of tumour-infiltrating T cells in Burkitt lymphoma (dated by TCRdb to between 2020 and 2021). The method was the immunoSEQ multiplex PCR assay. Held by TCRdb, this immuneACCESS table contains in-frame sequences only and omits some clones. Under half of the omission traces to an unresolved V gene where checked; the cause of the rest is unknown. The sample table holds around 1,600 clones, of which about 18% were seen once. About a tenth of the sample comes from the top ten. The sample was tumor tissue. The receptors here all came from a human donor with diffuse large B-cell lymphoma.

The J gene is TRBJ2-7, the V gene TRBV19; D tentatively reads TRBD1 or TRBD2 (5 bases each). Deletions cut 1 base from V and 3 bases from J, with 13 bases between. The germline V gene has CDR1 LNHDA and CDR2 SQIVND (reference sequence). The CDR3 has 15 amino acids. CDR3 in amino acids: CASSIATTADYEQYF. As DNA, the CDR3 is TGTGCCAGTAGTATAGCGACGACAGCGGACTACGAGCAGTACTTC.

The gene calls are TRBV30 and TRBJ2-3, with no clear D. The V gene lost 0 bases and the J gene lost 5 bases, with 6 bases spanning the gap. Germline V gives CDR1 GTSNPN, CDR2 SVGIG (reference sequence). CDR3 size: 12 residues. This CDR3 is CAWSVGEDTQYF. As DNA, the CDR3 is TGTGCCTGGAGTGTAGGCGAAGATACGCAGTATTTT.

The rearrangement joins TRBV7-2 to TRBJ2-3; TRBD2 aligns across 11 bases. The CDR3 has 17 amino acids. Germline V gene data show CDR1 as SGHTA and CDR2 as FQGNSA. The ends lost 5 bases at V and 3 bases at J; junction bases unmatched: 10. CDR3 in DNA: TGTGCCAGCAGCCAACACCTTCTAGCGGGAGGAACAGATACGCAGTATTTT. Its protein is CASSQHLLAGGTDTQYF.

V gene TRBV7-6 combines with J gene TRBJ2-1; 11 bases align to TRBD2. CDR1 and CDR2 from the germline V gene are SGHVS and FNYEAQ. The trim removed 3 bases at V and 7 bases at J, leaving 8 bases unmatched. This CDR3 is 16 amino acids long. CDR3 DNA: TGTGCCAGCAGCTTTGTAGCGGGAGGGCCGAGTAATGAGCAGTTCTTC. Its translation is CASSFVAGGPSNEQFF.

The chain recombines TRBV10-1 with TRBJ1-2; D is possibly TRBD1 (6 bases). CDR3 length: 14 amino acids. Trimming took 0 bases from V and 5 from J, leaving 10 bases between them. Germline V CDR1 and CDR2: WNHNN, SYGVQD (reference sequence). CDR3 protein: CASSESYGTYGYTF. The CDR3 region has the DNA TGCGCCAGCAGTGAGTCCTATGGGACATATGGCTACACCTTC.